This TCR beta chain was profiled in a study of blood T cell repertoires in COVID-19. Background on the study: There were acute and convalescent COVID-19 samples, and they came from the United States, Italy and Spain. Sources were T cells, B-cell-depleted T cells, or PBMCs; the material itself was cDNA or gDNA.

This CDR3 is built from 13 residues. CDR1 and CDR2 (germline): SGHDT, YYEEEE. V shed 2 bases and J shed 1 base, with 6 bases lying between them. How the authors handled the data: Amplified reference gene primers provided the basis for estimating nucleated cell counts. The data were produced by immunoSEQ multiplex PCR, yet TCRdb's version contains in-frame clones alone and is incomplete. V and J calls and clone size are as listed in that table; D and trimming were resolved from the DNA. Of 200,000 to 250,000 clones listed, about 90% are singletons. This clonotype was obtained from a woman aged 25 to 39 who had been exposed to COVID-19. Sample: PBMCs or T cells enriched from blood (not recorded which). The chain recombines TRBV5-6 with TRBJ1-1; TRBD1 is a possible D gene (5 bases). CDR3 coding DNA: TGTGCCAGCAGCTTCACAGGGAACACTGAAGCTTTCTTT. Translated, it gives CASSFTGNTEAFF.